This T cell receptor (beta chain) was documented in a study of CD8+ T cells in alopecia areata. This clone appeared many times. The antigen is unknown. The germline V gene has CDR1 SGHKS and CDR2 YYEKEE (reference sequence). V gave up 2 bases and J gave up 0 bases, with 8 bases separating them. The CDR3 loop spans 14 amino acids. The study, taken as a whole, reports: Affected lesional scalp, above all in alopecia totalis/universalis, was more clonal than normal scalp.

cDNA serving as the sequencing template came from extracted, reverse transcribed RNA. The protocol was immunoSEQ multiplex PCR, while the TCRdb copy is restricted to in-frame clones and leaves out a portion. The data contain 200,000 or so clones, approximately 53% of them singletons. The clonotype was recovered from a human donor in good health. Material: CD8+ T cells sorted from blood. The V call is TRBV5-5, the J call TRBJ1-2, with D hard to call. The CDR3 DNA is TGTGCCAGCAGCTTAAGCTTCCCTAACTATGGCTACACCTTC. This codes for CASSLSFPNYGYTF.